This T cell receptor beta chain was observed in a study of blood T cell repertoires in COVID-19. The table came from immunoSEQ multiplex PCR; TCRdb's copy has only in-frame clones and leaves some out. The table includes hundreds of thousands of clones, approximately 83% detected once. Cohorts were based on clinical histories the participants reported. Germline lookup yields CDR1 MNHNY and CDR2 SVGAGI (reference sequence). J gave up 5 bases and V 0 bases, and 1 base lay outside the gene matches. The CDR3 extends over 15 amino acids. Sequencing was done on a sample of PBMCs or T cells enriched from blood (not recorded which). This TCR was recovered from a woman in her thirties or forties with acute COVID-19. The chain couples TRBV6-6 to TRBJ2-5, with TRBD2 identical over 12 bases. CDR3 nucleotide sequence: TGTGCCAGCAGTTACTCGACTAGCGGGAGCGAGACCCAGTACTTC. This translates into CASSYSTSGSETQYF.